This note documents a single T cell receptor (beta chain) sequence. All enrollees were roughly 18 to 90 years old and from 20 to 30 US areas. Before they entered the study, exposed participants had met a COVID-19 case within 2 weeks. Germline V gene sequence: CDR1 SNHLY, CDR2 FYNNEI. The CDR3 runs to 14 residues. V gave up 2 bases and J gave up 8 bases, with 12 bases separating them. The entry originates in a study of blood T cell repertoires in COVID-19. The method was immunoSEQ multiplex PCR; TCRdb's version includes in-frame clones alone and lacks a portion of them. The sample records about 210,000 clones, roughly 90% being singletons.

The chain employs TRBV2 and TRBJ1-4; D perhaps matches TRBD1 (5 bases). Sequencing was carried out using PBMCs or T cells enriched from blood (not recorded which). The sequence derives from a woman aged 30 to 39 who had been exposed to COVID-19. CDR3 sequence reads: CASSEIGAWEKLFF. The CDR3 coding sequence is TGTGCCAGCAGTGAAATAGGGGCGTGGGAAAAACTGTTTTTT.